The present TCR beta chain was sequenced within a study of cytomegalovirus exposure and HLA in healthy donors. Study results and caveats: In a later analysis, common viral pathogens appeared linked to several of the most significant clusters.

As concerns this clone: Its cognate antigen is unknown.

The J segment lost 3 bases and the V segment lost 4 bases, leaving 5 bases of the junction unmatched. Per germline, CDR1 MNHNS and CDR2 SASEGT. The CDR3 sequence is 15 residues long. 13 Jbeta primers and 60 Vbeta primers were used for the PCR. Generated by immunoSEQ multiplex PCR, the TCRdb table keeps only in-frame clones and is missing some. The sample includes roughly 100,000 clones, more than 70% seen only once; the top ten take around 2.5%. The receptor was derived from a man aged 40-55 years in good health and CMV-seronegative. The gene calls are TRBV6-1 and TRBJ1-5, with 8 bases fitting TRBD1. The sequenced sample consisted of PBMCs. The CDR3 nucleotides read TGTGCCAGCAGTGGTACAGGGGGGGTCAATCAGCCCCAGCATTTT. Protein sequence: CASSGTGGVNQPQHF.